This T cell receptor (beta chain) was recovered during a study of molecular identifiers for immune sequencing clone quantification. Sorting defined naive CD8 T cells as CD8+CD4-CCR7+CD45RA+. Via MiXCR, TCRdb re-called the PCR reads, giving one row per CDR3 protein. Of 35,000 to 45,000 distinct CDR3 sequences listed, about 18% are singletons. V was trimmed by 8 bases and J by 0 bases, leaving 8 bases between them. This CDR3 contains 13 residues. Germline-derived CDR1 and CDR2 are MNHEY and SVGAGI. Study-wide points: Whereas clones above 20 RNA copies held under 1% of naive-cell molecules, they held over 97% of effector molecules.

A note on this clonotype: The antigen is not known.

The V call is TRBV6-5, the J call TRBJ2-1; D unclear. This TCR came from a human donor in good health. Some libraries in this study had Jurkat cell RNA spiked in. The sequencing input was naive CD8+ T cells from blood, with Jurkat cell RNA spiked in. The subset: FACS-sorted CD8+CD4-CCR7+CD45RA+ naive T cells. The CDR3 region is CASRASSYNEQFF. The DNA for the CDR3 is TGTGCCAGCCGGGCTAGCTCCTACAATGAGCAGTTCTTC.